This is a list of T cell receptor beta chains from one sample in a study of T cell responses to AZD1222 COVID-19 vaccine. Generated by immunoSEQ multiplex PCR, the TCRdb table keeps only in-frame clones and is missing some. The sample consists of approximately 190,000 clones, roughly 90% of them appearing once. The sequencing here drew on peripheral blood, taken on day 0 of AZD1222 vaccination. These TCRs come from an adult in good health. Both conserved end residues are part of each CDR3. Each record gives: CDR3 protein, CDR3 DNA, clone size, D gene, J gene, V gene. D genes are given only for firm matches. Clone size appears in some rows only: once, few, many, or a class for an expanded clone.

CDR3aa: CSVGQGGYEQYF; CDR3nt: TGCAGCGTTGGGCAGGGTGGCTACGAGCAGTACTTC; abundance: -; d_gene: -; j_gene: TRBJ2-7; v_gene: TRBV29-1
CDR3aa: CASSVGVYTGELFF; CDR3nt: TGTGCCAGCAGCGTAGGAGTGTACACCGGGGAGCTGTTTTTT; abundance: once; d_gene: -; j_gene: TRBJ2-2; v_gene: TRBV9
CDR3aa: CASSVPGQGSDTQYF; CDR3nt: TGTGCCAGTAGTGTCCCGGGACAGGGATCAGATACGCAGTATTTT; abundance: -; d_gene: TRBD1; j_gene: TRBJ2-3; v_gene: TRBV19
CDR3aa: CASSLDSYNEKLFF; CDR3nt: TGTGCCAGCAGCCTGGACAGCTATAATGAAAAACTGTTTTTT; abundance: once; d_gene: -; j_gene: TRBJ1-4; v_gene: TRBV11-2
CDR3aa: CASSLRSGKTYEQYF; CDR3nt: TGTGCCAGCAGCCTGCGAAGCGGGAAAACCTACGAGCAGTACTTC; abundance: -; d_gene: TRBD2; j_gene: TRBJ2-7; v_gene: TRBV7-2
CDR3aa: CASCTDSHNEQFF; CDR3nt: TGTGCCAGTTGCACCGACAGCCACAATGAGCAGTTCTTC; abundance: -; d_gene: -; j_gene: TRBJ2-1; v_gene: TRBV27
CDR3aa: CASSVGGSGRAAGELFF; CDR3nt: TGTGCCAGCAGCGTAGGTGGTAGCGGGAGGGCGGCCGGGGAGCTGTTTTTT; abundance: -; d_gene: TRBD2; j_gene: TRBJ2-2; v_gene: TRBV9
CDR3aa: CASSLDGHTQYF; CDR3nt: TGTGCCAGCAGTTTAGACGGGCATACGCAGTATTTT; abundance: -; d_gene: -; j_gene: TRBJ2-3; v_gene: TRBV12-3/TRBV12-4
CDR3aa: CASSPRTSGTGELFF; CDR3nt: TGTGCCAGCAGTCCGCGGACTAGCGGCACCGGGGAGCTGTTTTTT; abundance: once; d_gene: TRBD2; j_gene: TRBJ2-2; v_gene: TRBV6-5
CDR3aa: CASSNPGTALTIVNEQFF; CDR3nt: TGTGCCAGCAGCAACCCCGGGACAGCCCTTACAATTGTCAATGAGCAGTTCTTC; abundance: -; d_gene: TRBD1; j_gene: TRBJ2-1; v_gene: TRBV7-8
CDR3aa: CASSLGTTYEQYF; CDR3nt: TGTGCCAGCAGTTTAGGCACCACCTACGAGCAGTACTTC; abundance: -; d_gene: -; j_gene: TRBJ2-7; v_gene: TRBV28
CDR3aa: CASSLNQQGNGNQPQHF; CDR3nt: TGTGCCAGCTCGCTAAACCAACAGGGAAACGGCAATCAGCCCCAGCATTTT; abundance: -; d_gene: -; j_gene: TRBJ1-5; v_gene: TRBV18
CDR3aa: CASSLGDRPFSGNTIYF; CDR3nt: TGTGCCAGCAGCTTGGGGGACAGGCCCTTCTCTGGAAACACCATATATTTT; abundance: -; d_gene: TRBD1; j_gene: TRBJ1-3; v_gene: TRBV5-6
CDR3aa: CASSQPQGSISSPLHF; CDR3nt: TGTGCCAGCAGCCAACCCCAGGGGTCGATAAGTTCACCCCTCCACTTT; abundance: -; d_gene: -; j_gene: TRBJ1-6; v_gene: TRBV3-1/TRBV3-2
CDR3aa: CASSPYSGAGDNEQFF; CDR3nt: TGTGCCAGCTCACCCTATAGCGGGGCAGGGGACAATGAGCAGTTCTTC; abundance: once; d_gene: TRBD2; j_gene: TRBJ2-1; v_gene: TRBV18
CDR3aa: CASLVGANVLTF; CDR3nt: TGTGCCAGCCTTGTTGGGGCCAACGTCCTGACTTTC; abundance: -; d_gene: -; j_gene: TRBJ2-6; v_gene: TRBV2
CDR3aa: CASRPKAGGSGGYTF; CDR3nt: TGTGCCAGCAGACCAAAAGCGGGGGGATCGGGCGGCTACACCTTC; abundance: -; d_gene: -; j_gene: TRBJ1-2; v_gene: TRBV6-5
CDR3aa: CASSEAGGPYNSPLHF; CDR3nt: TGTGCCAGCAGTGAAGCAGGAGGACCGTATAATTCACCCCTCCACTTT; abundance: -; d_gene: -; j_gene: TRBJ1-6; v_gene: TRBV6-1
CDR3aa: CASSPTGGGGQPQHF; CDR3nt: TGCGCCAGCAGCCCGACAGGGGGCGGTGGTCAGCCCCAGCATTTT; abundance: -; d_gene: TRBD1; j_gene: TRBJ1-5; v_gene: TRBV5-1
CDR3aa: CASSSGGGGALFF; CDR3nt: TGCGCCAGCAGCTCCGGTGGGGGGGGCGCGCTGTTTTTT; abundance: -; d_gene: -; j_gene: TRBJ1-4; v_gene: TRBV5-1
CDR3aa: CATSRGTQGGRAEKLFF; CDR3nt: TGTGCCACCAGCAGAGGCACTCAGGGAGGGCGGGCTGAAAAACTGTTTTTT; abundance: -; d_gene: -; j_gene: TRBJ1-4; v_gene: TRBV15
CDR3aa: CATRRPPGAEAFF; CDR3nt: TGTGCCACCAGAAGGCCCCCAGGGGCTGAAGCTTTCTTT; abundance: -; d_gene: -; j_gene: TRBJ1-1; v_gene: TRBV15
CDR3aa: CAIKRTGQENEKLFF; CDR3nt: TGTGCCATCAAACGGACGGGACAGGAGAATGAAAAACTGTTTTTT; abundance: -; d_gene: TRBD1; j_gene: TRBJ1-4; v_gene: TRBV10-3
CDR3aa: CASKVNLNTEAFF; CDR3nt: TGTGCTAGTAAGGTCAATTTGAACACTGAAGCTTTCTTT; abundance: -; d_gene: -; j_gene: TRBJ1-1; v_gene: TRBV12-5
CDR3aa: CASSVSSRAGLAGQETQYF; CDR3nt: TGTGCCAGCAGCGTATCTTCTAGGGCTGGACTAGCGGGACAAGAGACCCAGTACTTC; abundance: -; d_gene: TRBD2; j_gene: TRBJ2-5; v_gene: TRBV9
CDR3aa: CASSKLHVCVDRANYGYTF; CDR3nt: TGTGCCAGCAGCAAATTACATGTATGCGTAGACAGGGCCAACTATGGCTACACCTTC; abundance: -; d_gene: -; j_gene: TRBJ1-2; v_gene: TRBV21-1
CDR3aa: CASSHPGLGQYF; CDR3nt: TGTGCCAGCAGCCATCCGGGGCTTGGGCAGTACTTC; abundance: -; d_gene: -; j_gene: TRBJ2-7; v_gene: TRBV7-2
CDR3aa: CASSFRTSGRGNEQFF; CDR3nt: TGTGCCAGCAGCTTCCGGACTAGCGGGAGAGGGAATGAGCAGTTCTTC; abundance: -; d_gene: TRBD2; j_gene: TRBJ2-1; v_gene: TRBV7-9
CDR3aa: CASSVGTSGRGYEQFF; CDR3nt: TGTGCCAGTAGTGTAGGGACTAGCGGGAGGGGCTATGAGCAGTTCTTC; abundance: -; d_gene: TRBD2; j_gene: TRBJ2-1; v_gene: TRBV19
CDR3aa: CASSTEAGGITDTQYF; CDR3nt: TGTGCCAGCAGTACTGAAGCGGGAGGTATCACAGATACGCAGTATTTT; abundance: -; d_gene: TRBD2; j_gene: TRBJ2-3; v_gene: TRBV28